This T cell receptor (beta chain) was retrieved from a study of identical twins. Study results and caveats: An excess of low generation probability was shown by twin-shared out-of-frame alpha sequences. Conclusions relied on cross-sectional statistical analysis, not following the same donors. Insertions were fewer in abundant cord blood beta clonotypes, whereas memory repertoires showed none of this pattern.

With respect to this clonotype: The antigen remains undetermined.

The CDR3 length is 17 residues. V lost 4 bases and J lost 4; bases outside the gene matches: 10. In germline, CDR1 is SGHTA, CDR2 FQGTGA. A universal primer binding site was introduced by template switching. The final cDNA contained unique molecular identifiers. TCRdb reprocessed the 5' RACE reads with MiXCR, giving one entry per CDR3 protein. The sample holds 200,000 to 300,000 distinct CDR3 sequences, 6% to 8.5% seen once. This sample also belongs to another study, concerning yellow fever vaccine responses in identical twins.

The chain employs TRBV7-3 and TRBJ2-1, with TRBD2 matching 10 bases. The sequence was obtained from a woman younger than 30 in good health. The sequencing input was CD8+ T cells sorted from blood. The CDR3 DNA is TGTGCCAGCAGCTCCAGAGTCGGGACTAGCGCTTACAATGAGCAGTTCTTC. Protein product: CASSSRVGTSAYNEQFF.